Below, 32 T cell receptor beta chains from the same sample are listed, as sequenced in a study of T cell responses to AZD1222 COVID-19 vaccine (TCRdb year 2021). Per the publication, the time point label means: baseline before first vaccination. The protocol used for the library was the immunoSEQ multiplex PCR assay. As stored in TCRdb, this immuneACCESS dataset retains in-frame rearrangements with V and J assigned. A fraction of the clones does not appear; measured against another copy, unresolved V genes explain less than half of the discrepancy, and the remainder lacks a known reason. The table for this sample lists 110,000 to 150,000 clones; 70% to 90% of them were counted only once. 5.5% of the sample lies in the top ten. Source: peripheral blood, taken on day 0 of AZD1222 vaccination. Source of these receptors: an adult in good health.

The rearrangement links TRBV9 to TRBJ2-7, with D possibly TRBD1 on 7 matching bases. The CDR3 has 14 residues. In germline, CDR1 is SGDLS, CDR2 YYNGEE. The germline V and J ends were trimmed by 7 bases and 2 bases, with 16 bases remaining between them. CDR3 region: CASGGERGPYEQYF. DNA of the CDR3: TGTGCCAGCGGCGGGGAAAGGGGGCCCTACGAGCAGTACTTC. The full variable domain, in which reference TRBV9 and TRBJ2-7 provide the parts outside the CDR3, is DSGVTQTPKHLITATGQRVTLRCSPRSGDLSVYWYQQSLDQGLQFLIQYYNGEERAKGNILERFSAQQFPDLHSELNLSSLELGDSALYFCASGGERGPYEQYFGPGTRLTVT.

The J gene is TRBJ2-6, the V gene TRBV10-3; D is undetermined. Germline loops: CDR1 ENHRY, CDR2 SYGVKD. The CDR3 has 13 residues. The V end was cut by 3 bases, the J end by 13 bases, with 13 bases between. The CDR3 nucleotides are TGTGCCATCAGTGACCCTCCCCCGAAGGTCCTGACTTTC. Its translation is CAISDPPPKVLTF.

The J gene is TRBJ1-3, the V gene TRBV6-1; D remains unclear. V gave up 1 base and J gave up 7 bases, with 11 bases separating them. The CDR3 length is 14 residues. Germline V lookup: CDR1 MNHNS, CDR2 SASEGT. The CDR3 sequence: CASSEDGLLNTIYF. In nucleotides, the CDR3 is TGTGCCAGCAGTGAAGACGGGCTCTTGAACACCATATATTTT.

The genes are TRBV2 and TRBJ1-2; D perhaps matches TRBD1 (5 bases). CDR3 length: 13 residues. Trimming shortened V by 6 bases and J by 8 bases, and 16 bases separated the two germline ends. Germline assignment: CDR1 SNHLY and CDR2 FYNNEI. CDR3 bases: TGTGCCAGCAGCGAATCGGGGGAAGTCGGCTACACCTTC. It translates to CASSESGEVGYTF.

Comments on this clone: This sample includes further DNA sequences coding for the same CDR3. The rearrangement links TRBV27 to TRBJ2-7, with TRBD1 matching over 7 bases. After removal of 5 bases from V and 4 bases from J, the junction contained 5 bases not matched to a gene. The CDR3 has 13 residues. Germline CDR1 MNHEY, CDR2 SMNVEV (reference sequence). DNA of the CDR3: TGTGCCAGCAGTCCTGGGACAGCTTACGAGCAGTACTTC. Translated, it gives CASSPGTAYEQYF.

This sequence joins TRBV27 and TRBJ2-7; the D gene could be TRBD1 or TRBD2 (7 bases each). Trimming pared 3 bases from V and 7 bases from J, leaving 10 bases between. Germline CDR1 reads MNHEY; CDR2 reads SMNVEV (reference sequence). CDR3 size: 12 residues. DNA of the CDR3: TGTGCCAGCAGTTTCCAGGGGGGGGAGCAGTACTTC. This codes for CASSFQGGEQYF.

The chain employs TRBV28 and TRBJ1-2; D not resolved. The CDR3 is 12 residues long. Germline V CDR1 and CDR2: MDHEN, SYDVKM. V lost 4 bases, J lost 6 bases, and 9 bases lay in between. Here the CDR3 DNA reads TGTGCCAGCAGTTCCCAAAGAAATGGCTACACCTTC. This encodes CASSSQRNGYTF.

The rearrangement links TRBV4-2 to TRBJ2-7, with 10 bases lining up with TRBD2. The CDR3 length is 16 residues. V was clipped by 5 bases and J by 0 bases; unmatched bases: 7. The V gene's germline CDR1 is LGHNA and CDR2 YNFKEQ. CDR3 nucleotide sequence: TGTGCCAGCAGCGAGACTAGCGGGTCCTCCTCCTACGAGCAGTACTTC. This codes for CASSETSGSSSYEQYF.

V is TRBV30 and J is TRBJ1-2, with D uncertain. The CDR3 has 12 amino acids. V lost 7 bases and J lost 0, with 9 bases in between. The germline V gene encodes CDR1 GTSNPN and CDR2 SVGIG (reference sequence). The CDR3 nucleotides are TGTGCCTCTCGCGGGGCTAACTATGGCTACACCTTC. Translation: CASRGANYGYTF. Looking up the rest from reference TRBV30 and TRBJ1-2 gives the full variable domain: SQTIHQWPATLVQPVGSPLSLECTVEGTSNPNLYWYRQAAGRGLQLLFYSVGIGQISSEVPQNLSASRPQDRQFILSSKKLLLSDSGFYLCASRGANYGYTFGSGTRLTVV.

This chain connects TRBV12-3 or TRBV12-4 to TRBJ1-2; a possible D gene is TRBD1 (6 bases). V shed 6 bases and J shed 7 bases, with 12 bases lying between them. The CDR3 length is 12 residues. Here the CDR3 reads CASRQQGGGYTF. CDR3 DNA sequence: TGTGCCAGCAGACAACAGGGTGGTGGCTACACCTTC.

The chain combines TRBV4-3 with TRBJ2-3; D not certain. V dropped 0 bases and J dropped 6 bases, with 10 bases sitting between them. Germline V gene sequence: CDR1 LGHNA, CDR2 YSLEER. CDR3 size: 14 residues. DNA of the CDR3: TGCGCCAGCAGCCAAGATTCCGTCTCTGATACGCAGTATTTT. Translated: CASSQDSVSDTQYF.

The chain links TRBV5-1 to TRBJ1-1; D unresolved. The CDR3 covers 16 residues. The germline CDR1 and CDR2 sequences are SGHRS and YFSETQ. V shed 0 bases and J shed 0 bases, with 12 bases lying between them. CDR3 bases: TGCGCCAGCAGCTTGGAAGGGATGGGAGTGAACACTGAAGCTTTCTTT. Protein: CASSLEGMGVNTEAFF.

The count of this clone is one. The CDR3 reads CASSLHGGTGENNEQFF. The DNA of the CDR3 is TGTGCCAGCAGTTTACACGGCGGGACAGGGGAGAACAATGAGCAGTTCTTC. The chain carries TRBV27 and TRBJ2-1; TRBD1 matches 10 bases. This CDR3 spans 17 amino acids. CDR1 and CDR2 from the germline V gene are MNHEY and SMNVEV (reference sequence). The J segment lost 5 bases and the V segment lost 2 bases, leaving 9 bases of the junction unmatched.

This chain connects TRBV7-9 to TRBJ2-7; TRBD1 matches 7 bases. Trimming at V came to 3 bases and at J to 2 bases, leaving 7 bases not matched to a gene. The CDR3 is made up of 15 amino acids. In germline, CDR1 is SEHNR, CDR2 FQNEAQ (reference sequence). In DNA form, the CDR3 reads TGTGCCAGCAGCTTCGGACGGACAGGAACCTACGAGCAGTACTTC. Its translation is CASSFGRTGTYEQYF.

CDR3 coding DNA: TGTGCCAGCAGTTTCCTACTAGCGGGAACAGATACGCAGTATTTT. This translates into CASSFLLAGTDTQYF. The V and J genes are TRBV27 and TRBJ2-3; TRBD2 matches 10 bases. This CDR3 comprises 15 residues. The junction had 3 bases not matched to a gene; V was cut back by 3 bases and J by 3 bases. CDR1 MNHEY and CDR2 SMNVEV come from the germline V gene (reference sequence).

The DNA of the CDR3 is TGTGCCAGCAGCGCTATAGCGGGACCCCAGTACGAGCAGTACTTC. Translated, it gives CASSAIAGPQYEQYF. The genes are TRBV9 and TRBJ2-7; 8 bases agree with TRBD2. Trimming removed 3 bases from V and 4 bases from J; junction bases left unmatched: 9. Germline V gene lookup returns CDR1 SGDLS and CDR2 YYNGEE. The CDR3 is made up of 15 amino acids.

The chain joins TRBV27 to TRBJ2-7; unclear D gene. This CDR3 region has 12 residues. Germline CDR1 is MNHEY and CDR2 is SMNVEV (reference sequence). Trimming cost V 6 bases and J 3 bases, with 9 bases left between them. CDR3 in amino acids: CASRSESYEQYF. In DNA form, the CDR3 reads TGTGCCAGCAGGTCCGAGAGCTACGAGCAGTACTTC.

This chain links TRBV5-8 with TRBJ1-4; 7 nucleotides agree with TRBD1. V dropped 0 bases and J dropped 7; count of bases not matched to a gene: 6. This CDR3 has 15 residues. CDR1 SGHTS and CDR2 YDEGEE come from the germline V gene. This CDR3 is CASSLGQGMSEKLFF. The CDR3 nucleotides read TGTGCCAGCAGCTTGGGACAGGGAATGAGTGAAAAACTGTTTTTT.

The rearrangement joins TRBV3-1 (or the pseudogene TRBV3-2) to TRBJ1-2; D is perhaps TRBD1 (5 bases). This CDR3 is built from 13 residues. Germline CDR1 and CDR2: LGHDT and YNNKEL (reference sequence). V dropped 4 bases and J dropped 7 bases, with 13 bases sitting between them. The CDR3 protein is CASSRGDGGGYTF. CDR3 coding DNA: TGTGCCAGCAGCCGAGGTGACGGGGGTGGCTACACCTTC.

V gene TRBV6-5 combines with J gene TRBJ2-3; no clear D gene. CDR1 and CDR2 (germline): MNHEY, SVGAGI. The CDR3 runs to 13 residues. V was clipped by 5 bases and J by 4 bases, with 10 bases between them. The CDR3 protein is CASSTVIPDTQYF. Written as DNA, the CDR3 is TGTGCCAGCAGTACCGTCATCCCAGATACGCAGTATTTT.

The V gene is TRBV5-1, the J gene TRBJ1-1, with 7 bases identical to TRBD1. V lost 2 bases and J lost 2; bases outside the gene matches: 6. The CDR3 length is 15 residues. Germline loops: CDR1 SGHRS, CDR2 YFSETQ. The CDR3 sequence: CASSFDRVDNTEAFF. CDR3 nucleotide sequence: TGCGCCAGCAGCTTCGACAGGGTAGATAACACTGAAGCTTTCTTT.

V usage is TRBV14 and J usage is TRBJ1-2, with a possible D match to TRBD1 (6 bases). V lost 5 bases to trimming and J lost 4 bases, with 17 bases between them. Germline-derived CDR1 and CDR2 are SGHDN and FVKESK. The CDR3 spans 15 residues. DNA for the CDR3: TGTGCCAGCAGCGAGAGAGAGGGGGGCAGCTATGGCTACACCTTC. It encodes CASSEREGGSYGYTF.

The genes are TRBV4-3 and TRBJ1-6; D is uncertain. Deletions cut 1 base from V and 5 bases from J, with 6 bases between. This CDR3 is 14 amino acids long. Per the germline V gene, CDR1 is LGHNA and CDR2 is YSLEER. The CDR3 reads CASSQGLNNSPLHF. For the CDR3, the DNA is TGCGCCAGCAGCCAAGGTCTCAATAATTCACCCCTCCACTTT.

The chain is built from TRBV19 and TRBJ2-7; D may correspond to TRBD1 or TRBD2 (5 bases each). Between the trimmed V and J ends, which lost 4 bases and 1 base, there was a span of 11 bases. The germline gives CDR1 LNHDA, CDR2 SQIVND (reference sequence). The CDR3 extends over 14 amino acids. The CDR3 coding sequence is TGTGCCAGTAGTAGAGGGACGGTTTCCTACGAGCAGTACTTC. Translation: CASSRGTVSYEQYF.

The V and J genes are TRBV6-2 or TRBV6-3 and TRBJ2-7, with a possible D match to TRBD2 (6 bases). CDR1 is MNHEY, CDR2 SVGEGT, per germline. The CDR3 covers 14 residues. Trimming removed 2 bases at V and 3 bases at J, with 11 bases between. CDR3 coding DNA: TGTGCCAGCAGTTACGGGACTGCGAACTACGAGCAGTACTTC. Its protein is CASSYGTANYEQYF.

Only one count was recorded for this clone. V gene TRBV7-2 combines with J gene TRBJ1-1; D may be TRBD1 (5 bases). The CDR3 length is 13 residues. The ends were cut back, 3 bases at V and 8 bases at J, with 13 bases in the middle. CDR1 is SGHTA and CDR2 is FQGNSA in the germline V gene. CDR3 DNA sequence: TGTGCCAGCAGCTTGGGGGGATGGCCCGAAGCTTTCTTT. The encoded protein is CASSLGGWPEAFF. The full variable domain, rest sourced from reference TRBV7-2 and TRBJ1-1, is GAGVSQSPSNKVTEKGKDVELRCDPISGHTALYWYRQSLGQGLEFLIYFQGNSAPDKSGLPSDRFSAERTGGSVSTLTIQRTQQEDSAVYLCASSLGGWPEAFFGQGTRLTVV.

The genes are TRBV4-3 and TRBJ2-5; D is uncertain. The V end lost 1 base, the J end lost 7 bases, and 10 bases lay between the germline ends. The germline gives CDR1 LGHNA, CDR2 YSLEER. The CDR3 length is 13 residues. The CDR3 coding sequence is TGCGCCAGCAGCCAAGCCCTTACGGGGACCCAGTACTTC. This encodes CASSQALTGTQYF.

The CDR3: CASSTWDRGNYEQYF. CDR3 in DNA: TGTGCCAGCAGTACGTGGGACAGGGGGAACTACGAGCAGTACTTC. The V call is TRBV6-6, the J call TRBJ2-7; 11 bases are shared with TRBD1. Germline loops: CDR1 MNHNY, CDR2 SVGAGI (reference sequence). Trimming took 5 bases from V and 3 from J; bases not matched to a gene: 6. CDR3 length: 15 residues.

The rearrangement uses TRBV15 and TRBJ2-7; 12 bases are shared with TRBD2. Germline loops: CDR1 LNHNV, CDR2 YYDKDF (reference sequence). V shed 7 bases, J shed 3 bases, and the junction held 13 bases outside the gene matches. The CDR3 covers 17 residues. CDR3 nucleotide sequence: TGTGCCACCACTCTAGCGGGAGGGCCCAGGTCCCACTACGAGCAGTACTTC. Translation gives CATTLAGGPRSHYEQYF.

J is TRBJ2-2 and V is TRBV6-5; D uncertain. The CDR3 runs 13 residues. Trimming took 9 bases from V and 1 from J, leaving 9 bases between them. From germline, CDR1 is MNHEY and CDR2 SVGAGI. The CDR3 here is CASGRVNTGELFF. The CDR3 DNA sequence: TGTGCCAGTGGTCGGGTGAACACCGGGGAGCTGTTTTTT.

The V gene is TRBV28, the J gene TRBJ1-1; maybe TRBD1 (5 bases). The V gene's germline CDR1 is MDHEN and CDR2 SYDVKM. CDR3 length: 12 amino acids. V was clipped by 6 bases and J by 5 bases, with 10 bases between them. CDR3 amino acids: CASRIGGTEAFF. Here the CDR3 DNA reads TGTGCCAGCAGAATTGGGGGAACTGAAGCTTTCTTT. Based on the CDR3 plus reference TRBV28 and TRBJ1-1, the full variable domain is DVKVTQSSRYLVKRTGEKVFLECVQDMDHENMFWYRQDPGLGLRLIYFSYDVKMKEKGDIPEGYSVSREKKERFSLILESASTNQTSMYLCASRIGGTEAFFGQGTRLTVV.

V is TRBV11-3 and J is TRBJ1-1, with unresolved D. Germline V gene data show CDR1 as SGHNT and CDR2 as YENEEA. This CDR3 contains 13 residues. V was trimmed by 0 bases and J by 6 bases, leaving 8 bases between them. DNA for the CDR3: TGTGCCAGCAGCTTAGATCGGGTATCTGAAGCTTTCTTT. As protein: CASSLDRVSEAFF.